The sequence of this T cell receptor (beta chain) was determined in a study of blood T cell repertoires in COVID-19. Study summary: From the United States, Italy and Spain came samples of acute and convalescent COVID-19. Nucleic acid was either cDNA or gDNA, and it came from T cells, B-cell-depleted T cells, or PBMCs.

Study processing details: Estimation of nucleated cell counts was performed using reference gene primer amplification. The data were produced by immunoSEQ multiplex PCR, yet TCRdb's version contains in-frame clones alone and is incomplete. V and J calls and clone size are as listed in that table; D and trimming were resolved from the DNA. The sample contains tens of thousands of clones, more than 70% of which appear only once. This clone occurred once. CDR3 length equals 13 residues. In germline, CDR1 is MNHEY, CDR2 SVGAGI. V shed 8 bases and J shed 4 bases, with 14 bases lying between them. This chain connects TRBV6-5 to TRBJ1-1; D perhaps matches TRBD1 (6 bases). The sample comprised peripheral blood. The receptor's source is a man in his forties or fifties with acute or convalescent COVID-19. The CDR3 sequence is CASGRDTSTEAFF. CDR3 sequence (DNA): TGTGCCAGCGGGAGGGACACCAGCACTGAAGCTTTCTTT.